These 19 T cell receptor beta chains were sequenced from one sample in a study of T-cell reconstitution after alpha-beta-depleted transplantation in children. The TCRbeta library was prepared with unique molecular identifiers. TCRdb reanalysed the PCR reads using MiXCR and keeps one entry per CDR3 protein. Here the sample spans 240,000 or so distinct CDR3 sequences, approximately 12% being singletons. The source was PBMCs from the stem cell graft donor, collected from the stem cell graft. The source is a human donor who donated a stem cell graft to a child with acute lymphoblastic leukemia.

This clonotype has a count of ten or more. This chain uses TRBV28 with TRBJ2-7; D not certain. Trimming removed 7 bases at V and 2 bases at J, with 15 bases between. Germline values: CDR1 MDHEN, CDR2 SYDVKM. The CDR3 runs 14 residues. The CDR3 DNA reads TGTGCCAGCAAAACAAGTCGATTTCCCTACGAGCAGTACTTC. This codes for CASKTSRFPYEQYF.

This clonotype was counted many times. The V call is TRBV4-2, the J call TRBJ1-2; D gene unclear. The germline V gene encodes CDR1 LGHNA and CDR2 YNFKEQ. CDR3 length: 14 amino acids. V was clipped by 0 bases and J by 2 bases, with 7 bases between them. The CDR3 spells CASSQENPNYGYTF. Written as DNA, the CDR3 is TGTGCCAGCAGCCAAGAAAACCCCAACTATGGCTACACCTTC.

This clonotype came up many times. The CDR3 sequence: CASSDLGQNTGELFF. CDR3 nucleotide sequence: TGTGCCAGCAGCGATTTGGGACAGAACACCGGGGAGCTGTTTTTT. The chain recombines TRBV7-9 with TRBJ2-2; D is possibly TRBD1 (6 bases). The CDR3 runs to 15 residues. Per germline, CDR1 SEHNR and CDR2 FQNEAQ (reference sequence). V lost 5 bases and J lost 1, with 11 bases in between.

This clonotype has at least ten counts. The rearrangement links TRBV6-1 to TRBJ1-5; no clear D gene. This CDR3 has 12 residues. Trimming removed 2 bases at V and 5 bases at J, with 4 bases between. Per germline, CDR1 MNHNS and CDR2 SASEGT. The CDR3 nucleotides are TGTGCCAGCAGTGAACTGGATCAGCCCCAGCATTTT. It yields the protein CASSELDQPQHF.

This clonotype was picked up many times. V is TRBV7-2 and J is TRBJ1-2; 11 bases align to TRBD1. The CDR3 loop spans 14 amino acids. With 5 bases clipped from V and 5 bases from J, the junction kept 4 bases outside the gene matches. Germline V gene sequence: CDR1 SGHTA, CDR2 FQGNSA. The CDR3 loop is CASSIGTGGYGYTF. The CDR3 coding sequence is TGTGCCAGCAGCATTGGGACAGGGGGATATGGCTACACCTTC.

This chain uses TRBV24-1 with TRBJ2-4; 9 bases line up with TRBD1. The J segment lost 7 bases and the V segment lost 4 bases, leaving 4 bases of the junction unmatched. In germline, CDR1 is KGHDR, CDR2 SFDVKD. The CDR3 is made up of 14 amino acids. The CDR3 region is CATSEGGTGNIQYF. DNA of the CDR3: TGTGCCACCAGTGAGGGCGGGACAGGGAACATTCAGTACTTC.

This CDR3 is CASATGPNTEAFF. DNA for the CDR3: TGTGCCAGTGCGACCGGGCCGAACACTGAAGCTTTCTTT. The V and J genes are TRBV19 and TRBJ1-1; no reliable D call. Per the germline V gene, CDR1 is LNHDA and CDR2 is SQIVND (reference sequence). V lost 8 bases and J lost 1, with 11 bases in between. The CDR3 runs to 13 residues.

The table lists this clonotype with a few counts. The V call is TRBV5-6, the J call TRBJ2-7, with unresolved D. Germline V gives CDR1 SGHDT, CDR2 YYEEEE. V lost 2 bases, J lost 4 bases, and 7 bases lay in between. This CDR3 has 12 residues. The CDR3 nucleotides read TGTGCCAGCAGCTTAGAGCATTACGAGCAGTACTTC. This sequence encodes CASSLEHYEQYF.

This clonotype has a count of ten or more. The gene calls are TRBV5-1 and TRBJ2-7; 7 bases agree with TRBD1. Germline V gives CDR1 SGHRS, CDR2 YFSETQ. The junction had 7 bases not matched to a gene; V was cut back by 0 bases and J by 1 base. The CDR3 covers 16 residues. Here the CDR3 DNA reads TGCGCCAGCAGCTTGGCCATGAGGGGGCCTTCCTACGAGCAGTACTTC. Its protein product is CASSLAMRGPSYEQYF. Supplemented by reference TRBV5-1 and TRBJ2-7, the full variable domain reads KAGVTQTPRYLIKTRGQQVTLSCSPISGHRSVSWYQQTPGQGLQFLFEYFSETQRNKGNFPGRFSGRQFSNSRSEMNVSTLELGDSALYLCASSLAMRGPSYEQYFGPGTRLTVT.

This clonotype was detected ten times or more. The rearrangement links TRBV27 to TRBJ1-2; 9 bases match TRBD1. CDR1 MNHEY and CDR2 SMNVEV come from the germline V gene (reference sequence). V gave up 3 bases and J gave up 8 bases; unmatched junction bases: 7. The CDR3 covers 14 residues. The CDR3 is CASSFTGGLPGYTF. CDR3 coding DNA: TGTGCCAGCAGTTTTACAGGGGGCCTACCGGGCTACACCTTC.

This clonotype was counted many times. V usage is TRBV27 and J usage is TRBJ1-1; TRBD1 might be the D (5 bases). This CDR3 is built from 15 residues. Germline CDR1 MNHEY, CDR2 SMNVEV (reference sequence). Trimming took off 5 bases at V and 2 bases at J, with 15 bases between the two ends. CDR3 in DNA: TGTGCCAGCAGTCATGGGGGGAACCTAAACACTGAAGCTTTCTTT. Protein product: CASSHGGNLNTEAFF.

V gene TRBV13 combines with J gene TRBJ2-7, with D possibly called TRBD1 or TRBD2 (6 bases each). The CDR3 covers 14 residues. The germline CDR1 and CDR2 sequences are PRHDT and FYEKMQ (reference sequence). V lost 8 bases to trimming and J lost 2 bases, with 16 bases between them. The CDR3: CASDRRGGPYEQYF. In DNA, the CDR3 is TGTGCCAGCGATCGCCGAGGGGGGCCCTACGAGCAGTACTTC.

This clonotype was picked up many times. V and J are TRBV7-2 and TRBJ2-3; TRBD2 agrees at 8 bases. The CDR3 covers 17 residues. Losses at the gene ends were 6 bases for V and 0 bases for J; bases not matched to a gene: 11. CDR1 is SGHTA and CDR2 is FQGNSA in the germline V gene. The chain's CDR3 is CASSFSGNSPSTDTQYF. CDR3 nucleotide sequence: TGTGCCAGCAGTTTTAGCGGGAACTCCCCTAGCACAGATACGCAGTATTTT.

The table lists this clonotype with many counts. This sequence joins TRBV5-1 and TRBJ1-2, with 11 bases fitting TRBD1. CDR1 is SGHRS, CDR2 YFSETQ, per germline. V lost 0 bases and J lost 7; bases outside the gene matches: 5. The length of the CDR3 is 15 residues. The CDR3 spells CASSLAGQGAGGYTF. The CDR3 DNA reads TGCGCCAGCAGCTTGGCAGGACAGGGGGCCGGTGGCTACACCTTC.

This clonotype was counted many times. The chain couples TRBV29-1 to TRBJ2-1; either TRBD1 or TRBD2 may fit D (6 bases each). The V gene lost 8 bases and the J gene lost 5 bases, with 16 bases spanning the gap. The germline V gene has CDR1 SQVTM and CDR2 ANQGSEA. The CDR3 runs to 13 residues. CDR3 bases: TGCAGCCTAGTGACGGGGGCGGACAATGAGCAGTTCTTC. Protein: CSLVTGADNEQFF.

This clonotype was recorded many times. The chain links TRBV6-1 to TRBJ2-2; TRBD1 agrees at 9 bases. CDR1 and CDR2 from the germline V gene are MNHNS and SASEGT. J lost 9 bases, V lost 2 bases, and 7 bases had no gene match. This CDR3 comprises 15 residues. The CDR3 DNA follows: TGTGCCAGCAGTGAAAGAGGGACAGGGCATAGGGAGCTGTTTTTT. It translates to CASSERGTGHRELFF.

There are many counts of this clonotype. The DNA of the CDR3 is TGTGCCAGCAGGGACGGACCCAATCAGCCCCAGCATTTT. It is translated as CASRDGPNQPQHF. The chain recombines TRBV7-9 with TRBJ1-5; the D is unclear. Germline CDR1 SEHNR, CDR2 FQNEAQ (reference sequence). The V end lost 6 bases, the J end lost 3 bases, and 9 bases lay between the germline ends. The CDR3 loop spans 13 amino acids.

This clonotype appeared many times. The rearrangement uses TRBV9 and TRBJ1-1; D is perhaps TRBD1 (5 bases). Trimming removed 0 bases from V and 4 bases from J, with 10 bases in between. The CDR3 runs to 14 residues. From germline, CDR1 is SGDLS and CDR2 YYNGEE. This CDR3 is CASSVGGEGTEAFF. The CDR3 bases are TGTGCCAGCAGCGTAGGGGGCGAGGGCACTGAAGCTTTCTTT.

This clonotype qualifies as medium-sized (0.01 to 0.1%). The V call is TRBV7-9, the J call TRBJ2-7; no definite D call. Between the trimmed V and J ends, which lost 4 bases and 4 bases, there was a span of 11 bases. Germline lookup yields CDR1 SEHNR and CDR2 FQNEAQ (reference sequence). CDR3 size: 13 residues. CDR3 amino acids: CASSSKGPYEQYF. For the CDR3, the DNA is TGTGCCAGCAGCTCAAAGGGCCCTTACGAGCAGTACTTC.